This T cell receptor beta chain was observed in a study of blood T cell repertoires in COVID-19. Germline CDR1 reads WSHSY; CDR2 reads SAAADI. The CDR3 is made up of 16 amino acids. V shed 4 bases, J shed 4 bases, and the junction held 10 bases outside the gene matches. Profiled with immunoSEQ multiplex PCR; TCRdb holds only in-frame clones, not every one. The table lists roughly 200,000 clones, 85% to 90% of them singletons, with 3% to 3.5% in the top ten. Sequencing was performed on PBMCs or T cells enriched from blood (not recorded which). The sequence came from a woman aged 45-59 years in a cohort exposed to, infected with or recovered from COVID-19 (not recorded which). V usage is TRBV10-2 and J usage is TRBJ1-2; 9 nucleotides match TRBD1. The CDR3 sequence: CASSAGTGYLAYGYTF. In DNA form, the CDR3 reads TGCGCCAGCAGTGCCGGGACAGGGTATTTGGCCTATGGCTACACCTTC.